The next 3 T cell receptor beta chains were all read from a single sample in a study of vaccination and CD4 T cells after COVID-19. Which antigens these TCRs recognize remains unknown. Cultured CD4+ T cell DNA was sequenced using the Oncomine TCR Beta short-read assay. MiXCR was run by TCRdb on the PCR reads, yielding one entry per CDR3 protein. The sample records about 18,000 distinct CDR3 sequences, roughly 56% being singletons. The treatment here: approximately 11-day PBMC culture with coronavirus spike peptide pools or control peptides (ViraFEST assay). The sequenced sample consisted of CD4+ T cells from blood, cultured in vitro. The receptor source for this set is a human donor who had recovered from COVID-19.

The sample holds one count of this clonotype. The chain carries TRBV18 and TRBJ2-1; D is ambiguous. V was trimmed by 2 bases and J by 8 bases, leaving 10 bases between them. Per germline, CDR1 KGHSH and CDR2 LQKENI. This CDR3 comprises 13 residues. CDR3 sequence reads: CASSPGPLDEQFF. Here the CDR3 DNA reads TGTGCCAGCTCACCAGGCCCGTTGGATGAGCAGTTCTTC.

The chain joins TRBV9 to TRBJ2-3, with D perhaps TRBD2 (6 bases). The germline V gene has CDR1 SGDLS and CDR2 YYNGEE. V lost 1 base, J lost 4 bases, and 16 bases lay in between. The CDR3 length is 16 residues. DNA for the CDR3: TGTGCCAGCAGCGTAATGGAGGGAGTCCCCCCAGATACGCAGTATTTT. It is translated as CASSVMEGVPPDTQYF. The variable domain in full, completed from reference TRBV9 and TRBJ2-3, reads DSGVTQTPKHLITATGQRVTLRCSPRSGDLSVYWYQQSLDQGLQFLIQYYNGEERAKGNILERFSAQQFPDLHSELNLSSLELGDSALYFCASSVMEGVPPDTQYFGPGTRLTVL.

V and J are TRBV6-5 and TRBJ1-6; D might be TRBD1 (5 bases). V lost 0 bases and J 4 bases, leaving 13 bases between the germline ends. The CDR3 runs to 17 residues. Germline assignment: CDR1 MNHEY and CDR2 SVGAGI. CDR3 in amino acids: CASSYSMAQDYNSPLHF. The DNA for the CDR3 is TGTGCCAGCAGTTACTCGATGGCACAGGATTATAATTCACCCCTCCACTTT.